These 21 T cell receptor beta chains were all obtained from the same sample, sequenced in a study of T cells after yellow fever vaccination. In TCRdb, the 5' RACE reads were re-called with MiXCR into one record per CDR3 protein. The top ten hold around 18% of the sample, which has hundreds of thousands of distinct CDR3 sequences, 11% seen once. This specimen was PBMCs, taken on the day of the first yellow fever vaccination. The receptors originated from a man between 18 and 35 years old who received the YFV17D yellow fever vaccine.

Here the CDR3 DNA reads TGCGCCAGCAGCTTCCGGACAGGCATTGCCACTGAAGCTTTCTTT. This encodes CASSFRTGIATEAFF. V gene TRBV5-1 combines with J gene TRBJ1-1; 7 nucleotides agree with TRBD1. Germline V gene lookup returns CDR1 SGHRS and CDR2 YFSETQ. V dropped 2 bases and J dropped 4; count of bases not matched to a gene: 8. The CDR3 runs 15 residues.

Turning to this clonotype: One end of the junction varies from germline; a read error may be responsible. The chain couples TRBV7-9 to TRBJ2-2, with 8 bases that match TRBD2. CDR3 size: 14 residues. CDR1 and CDR2 from the germline V gene are SEHNR and FQNEAQ (reference sequence). The CDR3 region is CAISGGRNTGELFF. The DNA of the CDR3 is TGTGCCATCAGCGGGGGCCGGAACACCGGGGAGCTGTTTTTT.

The V gene is TRBV9, the J gene TRBJ1-4, with 12 bases fitting TRBD1. V shed 4 bases and J 10 bases; nucleotides not matched to a gene: 8. This CDR3 comprises 15 residues. The germline V gene encodes CDR1 SGDLS and CDR2 YYNGEE. DNA for the CDR3: TGTGCCAGCAGCATCACCGGGACAGGGGGCGGAAAACTGTTTTTT. Protein product: CASSITGTGGGKLFF.

This clonotype was picked up many times. The chain is built from TRBV4-2 and TRBJ2-7; 9 bases are a match to TRBD1. V lost 2 bases and J lost 5; bases outside the gene matches: 10. The CDR3 totals 16 residues. Germline V gene lookup returns CDR1 LGHNA and CDR2 YNFKEQ. Written as DNA, the CDR3 is TGTGCCAGCAGCCAACCTTCCGGGACAGGGAACCACGAGCAGTACTTC. This gives the protein CASSQPSGTGNHEQYF.

V usage is TRBV14 and J usage is TRBJ2-5, with 9 positions matching TRBD2. The germline V gene has CDR1 SGHDN and CDR2 FVKESK. The CDR3 totals 16 residues. Losses at the gene ends were 1 base for V and 4 bases for J; bases not matched to a gene: 7. The CDR3 loop is CASSQGYAGGGETQYF. CDR3 bases: TGTGCCAGCAGCCAAGGATACGCGGGGGGGGGAGAGACCCAGTACTTC.

This clonotype was seen a few times. The genes are TRBV5-4 and TRBJ2-3; weak D call: TRBD1 (6 bases). The CDR3 contains 18 residues. Germline CDR1 is SGHNT and CDR2 is YYREEE (reference sequence). The V end was cut by 3 bases, the J end by 2 bases, with 22 bases between. The CDR3 region is CASSSGPQGAVDTDTQYF. CDR3 in DNA: TGTGCCAGCAGCTCAGGTCCACAGGGAGCGGTCGACACAGATACGCAGTATTTT.

This chain joins TRBV12-3 or TRBV12-4 and TRBJ2-2; D is undetermined. The V and J ends lost 5 bases and 3 bases respectively, with 7 bases between them. The CDR3 length is 13 residues. The CDR3 loop reads CASSTHDTGELFF. Here the CDR3 DNA reads TGTGCCAGCAGTACACATGACACCGGGGAGCTGTTTTTT.

This clonotype showed up just a few times. The V and J genes are TRBV30 and TRBJ2-5, with 8 bases aligning to TRBD2. The CDR3 loop spans 17 amino acids. Per the germline V gene, CDR1 is GTSNPN and CDR2 is SVGIG (reference sequence). V was clipped by 0 bases and J by 6 bases; unmatched bases: 15. This CDR3 is CAWSVRRLAKEGKTQYF. Written as DNA, the CDR3 is TGTGCCTGGAGTGTACGGAGACTAGCGAAGGAAGGGAAGACCCAGTACTTC.

This clonotype is a singleton in its sample. V usage is TRBV5-1 and J usage is TRBJ1-1; possibly TRBD1 for D (6 bases). Germline values: CDR1 SGHRS, CDR2 YFSETQ. V shed 4 bases and J shed 4 bases, with 14 bases lying between them. The CDR3 runs to 14 residues. The CDR3 protein is CASSRGQPSTEAFF. The CDR3 coding sequence is TGCGCCAGCAGCCGCGGACAGCCGAGCACTGAAGCTTTCTTT.

This chain joins TRBV4-2 and TRBJ2-1, with 7 positions matching TRBD1. In germline, CDR1 is LGHNA, CDR2 YNFKEQ. J gave up 5 bases and V 1 base, and 11 bases lay outside the gene matches. The CDR3 length is 17 residues. The CDR3 DNA reads TGTGCCAGCAGCCAAGTAAGGGACAGCCGACAAGACAATGAGCAGTTCTTC. Translation: CASSQVRDSRQDNEQFF.

This clonotype was detected many times. This sequence joins TRBV5-1 and TRBJ2-1; 16 bases fit TRBD2. V trimming: 4 bases; J trimming: 1 base; junction bases outside the gene matches: 8. Germline V gene lookup returns CDR1 SGHRS and CDR2 YFSETQ. The CDR3 covers 19 residues. The CDR3 coding sequence is TGCGCCAGCAGCCCGAAGGGACTAGCGGGGGGGGGTTCCTACAATGAGCAGTTCTTC. It encodes CASSPKGLAGGGSYNEQFF. Together with reference TRBV5-1 and TRBJ2-1, the CDR3 gives the full variable domain: KAGVTQTPRYLIKTRGQQVTLSCSPISGHRSVSWYQQTPGQGLQFLFEYFSETQRNKGNFPGRFSGRQFSNSRSEMNVSTLELGDSALYLCASSPKGLAGGGSYNEQFFGPGTRLTVL.

This chain joins TRBV28 and TRBJ1-2, with D unresolved. Looked up from germline, CDR1 is MDHEN and CDR2 is SYDVKM. The CDR3 runs to 13 residues. The V gene lost 6 bases and the J gene lost 1 base, with 9 bases spanning the gap. The chain's CDR3 is CASSRPGNYGYTF. Written as DNA, the CDR3 is TGTGCCAGCAGCCGACCGGGTAACTATGGCTACACCTTC.

This clonotype has a handful of counts. The chain employs TRBV19 and TRBJ2-2; D is uncertain. Germline values: CDR1 LNHDA, CDR2 SQIVND (reference sequence). This CDR3 is 10 amino acids long. V dropped 8 bases and J dropped 8 bases, with 6 bases sitting between them. CDR3 region: CASRAGELFF. The CDR3 region has the DNA TGTGCCAGTCGTGCAGGGGAGCTGTTTTTT.

This clonotype was counted ten times or more. The chain uses TRBV6-6 and TRBJ2-1, with a possible D match to TRBD2 (6 bases). Trimming stripped 8 bases from V and 1 base from J, with 9 bases between. CDR3 length: 13 residues. CDR1 is MNHNY and CDR2 is SVGAGI in the germline V gene (reference sequence). CDR3 nucleotide sequence: TGTGCCAGCTGGGGGGTGTCCTACAATGAGCAGTTCTTC. Translation gives CASWGVSYNEQFF.

The chain joins TRBV18 to TRBJ2-1, with 9 bases that match TRBD1. Germline-derived CDR1 and CDR2 are KGHSH and LQKENI. The junction had 6 bases not matched to a gene; V was cut back by 3 bases and J by 6 bases. The CDR3 extends over 15 amino acids. Here the CDR3 DNA reads TGTGCCAGCTCACCTAGGACAGGGGATATCAATGAGCAGTTCTTC. This gives the protein CASSPRTGDINEQFF.

To note about this clonotype: A read error may explain this, as a much larger clone is one base away. The chain has TRBV4-2 and TRBJ2-2, with 8 bases identical to TRBD1. Germline V gene data show CDR1 as LGHNA and CDR2 as YNFKEQ. The CDR3 has 17 residues. The CDR3: CASSQGPDRENTAELFF. DNA for the CDR3: TGTGCCAGCAGCCAAGGACCGGACAGGGAAAACACCGCGGAGCTGTTTTTT.

A few counts support this clonotype. The rearrangement uses TRBV20-1 and TRBJ2-5; 14 bases line up with TRBD2. This CDR3 comprises 16 residues. Trimming cost V 0 bases and J 3 bases; bases outside gene matches: 3. CDR1 DFQATT and CDR2 SNEGSKA come from the germline V gene (reference sequence). The CDR3 region is CSARDPGLAGEETQYF. The CDR3 nucleotides read TGCAGTGCTAGAGATCCGGGACTAGCGGGGGAAGAGACCCAGTACTTC.

This clonotype has just a few counts. The chain joins TRBV30 to TRBJ2-5, with TRBD2 matching 14 bases. Trimming took 5 bases from V and 4 from J; bases not matched to a gene: 0. The V gene's germline CDR1 is GTSNPN and CDR2 SVGIG (reference sequence). This CDR3 has 13 amino acids. The CDR3 coding sequence is TGTGCCTGGGGGACTAGCGGGGGAGAGACCCAGTACTTC. Residues: CAWGTSGGETQYF.

Here the CDR3 reads CASSLDQGANYEQYV. The CDR3 nucleotides are TGTGCCAGCAGCTTAGATCAGGGGGCAAACTACGAGCAGTACGTC. This rearrangement joins TRBV7-2 to TRBJ2-7; 8 bases line up with TRBD1. The CDR3 is made up of 15 amino acids. CDR1 is SGHTA, CDR2 FQGNSA, per germline. V lost 1 base and J lost 3; bases outside the gene matches: 5.

This chain uses TRBV18 with TRBJ1-1; 8 bases fit TRBD1. CDR3 length equals 13 residues. CDR1 KGHSH and CDR2 LQKENI come from the germline V gene. Trimming took 3 bases from V and 11 from J; bases not matched to a gene: 8. CDR3 coding DNA: TGTGCCAGCTCACCGACAGGGGAGGGGATTGCTTTCTTT. Protein: CASSPTGEGIAFF.

This clonotype was counted a few times. The CDR3 DNA follows: TGTGCCAGCAGCCAAGGCGTAGCGGGGGGGACAGATACGCAGTATTTT. It is translated as CASSQGVAGGTDTQYF. The chain links TRBV4-2 to TRBJ2-3, with 11 bases matching TRBD2. Germline V CDR1 and CDR2: LGHNA, YNFKEQ. V shed 1 base, J shed 3 bases, and the junction held 3 bases outside the gene matches. The CDR3 extends over 16 amino acids.